This T cell receptor (beta chain) was observed in a study of PD-1 blockade in classical Hodgkin lymphoma. Study as a whole: Nivolumab dosing for patients was 3 mg/kg, administered intravenously every 2 weeks. Study conclusions and caveats: By cycle point C4D1, TCR diversity had risen significantly in CD4+ cells (but not CD8+ cells). Underlying causes for the observed repertoire differences were not defined, possibly disease activity or prior therapy. When nivolumab was started under 1 year after ASCT, patients were excluded.

V lost 4 bases and J 0 bases, leaving 11 bases between the germline ends. Germline V lookup: CDR1 SGHRS, CDR2 YFSETQ. This CDR3 spans 14 amino acids. Stated time point: cycle 4 day 1 (C4D1), after less than seven weeks of nivolumab. No patient escaped relapse after autologous stem cell transplantation, and brentuximab vedotin exposure varied. Researchers report purifying CD4+ T cells from thawed PBMCs by magnetic negative selection. As for this clone: Its antigen is not identified.

TCRdb's copy holds only in-frame clones and misses some; the assay was immunoSEQ multiplex PCR. The sample lists under 35,000 clones, 85% seen once, with around 2.3% in the top ten. The sequence was collected from a human donor with classical Hodgkin lymphoma. This chain uses TRBV5-1 with TRBJ2-7; either TRBD1 or TRBD2 may supply D (5 bases each). This specimen was CD4+ T cells from blood, taken before the fourth cycle of nivolumab. This CDR3 is CASSIGTSSYEQYF. Written as DNA, the CDR3 is TGCGCCAGCAGCATAGGGACGAGCTCCTACGAGCAGTACTTC.